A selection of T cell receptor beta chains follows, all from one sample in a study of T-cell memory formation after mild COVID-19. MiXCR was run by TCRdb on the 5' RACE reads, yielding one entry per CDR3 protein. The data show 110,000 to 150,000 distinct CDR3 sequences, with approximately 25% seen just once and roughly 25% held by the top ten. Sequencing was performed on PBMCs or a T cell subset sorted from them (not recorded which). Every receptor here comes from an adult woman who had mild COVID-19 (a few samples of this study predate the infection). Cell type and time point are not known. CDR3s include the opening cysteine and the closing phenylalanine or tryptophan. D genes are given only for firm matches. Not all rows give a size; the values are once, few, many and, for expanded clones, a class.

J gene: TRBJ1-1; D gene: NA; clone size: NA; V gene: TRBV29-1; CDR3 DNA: TGCAGCGACAGGACACCTAATGAAGCTTTCTTT; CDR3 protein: CSDRTPNEAFF
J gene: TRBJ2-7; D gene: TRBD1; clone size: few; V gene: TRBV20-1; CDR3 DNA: TGCAGTGCTAGAGATGACAGGGCCTCCTACGAGCAGTACTTC; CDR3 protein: CSARDDRASYEQYF
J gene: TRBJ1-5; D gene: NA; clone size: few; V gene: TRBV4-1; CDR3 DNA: TGCGCCAGCAGCCGCAATTTGGTAGGACAGCCCCAGCATTTT; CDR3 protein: CASSRNLVGQPQHF
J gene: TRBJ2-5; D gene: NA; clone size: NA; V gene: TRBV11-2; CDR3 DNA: TGTGCCAGCAGCTTAGAGCTCCAAGAGACCCAGTACTTC; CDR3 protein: CASSLELQETQYF
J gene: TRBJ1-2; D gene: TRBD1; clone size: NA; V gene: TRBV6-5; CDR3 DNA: TGTGCCAGCAGTTTTCACCGGGACAGGGGGGGTCCCTATGGCTACACCTTC; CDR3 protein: CASSFHRDRGGPYGYTF
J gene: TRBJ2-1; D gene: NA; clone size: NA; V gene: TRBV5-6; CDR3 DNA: TGTGCCAGCAGCTTGAGCAGAAACAATGAGCAGTTCTTC; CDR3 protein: CASSLSRNNEQFF
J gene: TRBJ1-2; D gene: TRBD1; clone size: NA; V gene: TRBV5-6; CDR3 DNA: TGTGCCAGCAGCTTGATGACAGGGGTATTGGACTATGGCTACACCTTC; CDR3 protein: CASSLMTGVLDYGYTF
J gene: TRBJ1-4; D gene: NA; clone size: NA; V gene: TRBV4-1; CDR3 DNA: TGCGCCAGCAGCCAAGATTTGAGGGGCCCTAATGAAAAACTGTTTTTT; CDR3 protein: CASSQDLRGPNEKLFF
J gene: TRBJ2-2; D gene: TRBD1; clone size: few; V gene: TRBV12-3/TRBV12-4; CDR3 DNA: TGTGCCAGCAGCCTCGACAGGGACAACACCGGGGAGCTGTTTTTT; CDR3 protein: CASSLDRDNTGELFF
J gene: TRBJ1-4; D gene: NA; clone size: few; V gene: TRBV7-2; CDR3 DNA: TGTGCCAGCAGCTTACTCGGACAAGCAAGGGAAAAACTGTTTTTT; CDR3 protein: CASSLLGQAREKLFF
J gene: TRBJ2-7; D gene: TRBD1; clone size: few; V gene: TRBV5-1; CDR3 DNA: TGCGCCAGCAGCCAAGAACCGGGACAGAGTTACGAGCAGTACTTC; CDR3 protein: CASSQEPGQSYEQYF
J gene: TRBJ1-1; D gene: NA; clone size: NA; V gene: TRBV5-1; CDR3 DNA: TGCGCCAGCACGGAGGAGATGAACACTGAAGCTTTCTTT; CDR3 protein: CASTEEMNTEAFF
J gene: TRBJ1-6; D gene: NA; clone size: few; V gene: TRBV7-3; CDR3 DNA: TGTGCCAGCAGCCCCTACCCAGGTTCACCCCTCCACTTT; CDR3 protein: CASSPYPGSPLHF
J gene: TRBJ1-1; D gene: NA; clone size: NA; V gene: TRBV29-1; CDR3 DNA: TGCAGCGTCGAAGGAACTGAAGCTTTCTTT; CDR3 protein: CSVEGTEAFF
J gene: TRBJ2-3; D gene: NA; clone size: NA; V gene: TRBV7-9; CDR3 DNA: TGTGCCAGCACGAAGCCCGAGGTCCCAGATACGCAGTATTTT; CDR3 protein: CASTKPEVPDTQYF
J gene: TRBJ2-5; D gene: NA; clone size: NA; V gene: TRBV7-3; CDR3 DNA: TGTGCCAGCAGCTTCATGCTTGGAGAGACCCAGTACTTC; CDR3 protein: CASSFMLGETQYF
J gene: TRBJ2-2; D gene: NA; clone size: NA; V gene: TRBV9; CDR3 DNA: TGTGCCAGCAGCGACGGAGGGGGGGCATACACCGGGGAGCTGTTTTTT; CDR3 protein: CASSDGGGAYTGELFF
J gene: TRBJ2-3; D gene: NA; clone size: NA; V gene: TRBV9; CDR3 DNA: TGTGCCAGCAGCCTACAGGGTACGAGCACAGATACGCAGTATTTT; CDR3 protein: CASSLQGTSTDTQYF
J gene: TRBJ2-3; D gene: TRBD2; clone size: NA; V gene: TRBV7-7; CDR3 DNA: TGTGCCAGCAGCTTAGCGCTGGGTAGCGGGGGCGCAAGCACAGATACGCAGTATTTT; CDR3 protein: CASSLALGSGGASTDTQYF
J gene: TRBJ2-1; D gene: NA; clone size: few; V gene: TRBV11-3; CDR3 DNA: TGTGCCAGCAGCTCCCTTAGCCATAGTGAGCAGTTCTTC; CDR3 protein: CASSSLSHSEQFF
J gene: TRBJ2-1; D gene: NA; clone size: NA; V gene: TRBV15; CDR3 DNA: TGTGCCACCAGCAGAGAGGAGGGCTACAATGAGCAGTTCTTC; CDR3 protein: CATSREEGYNEQFF
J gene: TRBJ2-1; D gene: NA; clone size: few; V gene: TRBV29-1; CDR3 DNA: TGCAGCGTAGAGACAGGGGAGGGTTTGTATGAGCAGTTCTTC; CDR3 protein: CSVETGEGLYEQFF
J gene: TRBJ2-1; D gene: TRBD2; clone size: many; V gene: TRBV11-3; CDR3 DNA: TGTGCCAGCAGCTTGGGACTAGCGGGAGGGCCGGGTAATGAGCAGTTCTTC; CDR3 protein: CASSLGLAGGPGNEQFF
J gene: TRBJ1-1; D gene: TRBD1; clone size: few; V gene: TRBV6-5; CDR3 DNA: TGTGCCAGCAGTTACCCACCTTTGAAGGGGGCGAACACTGAAGCTTTCTTT; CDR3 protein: CASSYPPLKGANTEAFF
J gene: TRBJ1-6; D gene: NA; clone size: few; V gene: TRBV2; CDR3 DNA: TGTGCCAGCAGGCCCGGGGTGAATAATTCACCCCTCCACTTT; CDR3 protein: CASRPGVNNSPLHF
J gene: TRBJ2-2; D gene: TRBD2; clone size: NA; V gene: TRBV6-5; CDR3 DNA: TGTGCCAGCAGACCTCTAGCGGGAGGTATTCTGGGGGAGCTGTTTTTT; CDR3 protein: CASRPLAGGILGELFF
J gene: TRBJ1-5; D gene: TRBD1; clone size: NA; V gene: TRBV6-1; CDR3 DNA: TGTGCCAGCAGTGAATACAGGGGGATCAATCAGCCACAGCATTTT; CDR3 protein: CASSEYRGINQPQHF
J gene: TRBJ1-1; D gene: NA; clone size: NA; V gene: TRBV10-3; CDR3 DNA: TGTGCCATCAGTGTGCGGGGGAACACTGAAGCTTTCTTT; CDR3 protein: CAISVRGNTEAFF
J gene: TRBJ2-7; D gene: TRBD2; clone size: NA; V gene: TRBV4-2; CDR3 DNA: TGTGCCAGCAGCCAAGATTGGCTAGCGGGGGGGACGGAGTACTTC; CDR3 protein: CASSQDWLAGGTEYF
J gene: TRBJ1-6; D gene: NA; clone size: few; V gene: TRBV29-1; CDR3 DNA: TGCAGCGTTGAGGAAAGTCGTGGGCTCCACTTT; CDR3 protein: CSVEESRGLHF
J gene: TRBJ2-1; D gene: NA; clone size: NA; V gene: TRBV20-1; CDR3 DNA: TGCAGTGCTAGAGTCAGGCTAGCCTCCCATGAGCAGTTCTTC; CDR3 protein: CSARVRLASHEQFF
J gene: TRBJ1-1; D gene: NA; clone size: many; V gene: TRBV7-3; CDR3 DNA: TGTGCCAGCAGCATCACTGGCGGGGGCACTGAAGCTTTCTTT; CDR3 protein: CASSITGGGTEAFF
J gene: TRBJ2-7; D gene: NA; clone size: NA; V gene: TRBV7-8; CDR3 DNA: TGTGCCAGCAGCTTAGGGGCGGGCTTCGAGCAGTACTTC; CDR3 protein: CASSLGAGFEQYF
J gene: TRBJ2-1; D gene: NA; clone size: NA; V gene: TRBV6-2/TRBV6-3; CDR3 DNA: TGTGCCAGCAGTCACCCCCCCTATGGCGGGACGGATGAGCAGTTCTTC; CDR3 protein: CASSHPPYGGTDEQFF
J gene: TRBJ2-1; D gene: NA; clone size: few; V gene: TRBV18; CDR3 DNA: TGTGCCAGCTCACTCCCGGGGCAGTTCTTC; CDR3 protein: CASSLPGQFF